This T cell receptor (beta chain) was recorded in a study of monozygotic twins with inflammatory bowel disease. Overall study findings and caveats: Support was absent for any single strong signal or clonotype linked to IBD.

In regard to this clonotype: Its antigen is undetermined.

TCRdb processed the 5' RACE reads again and assigns one entry to each CDR3 protein, with no DNA. The listing records roughly 150,000 distinct CDR3 sequences. This CDR3 contains 13 residues. The germline V gene has CDR1 DFQATT and CDR2 SNEGSKA (reference sequence). This sequence joins TRBV20-1 and TRBJ2-1; TCRdb picks TRBD2, but there is no DNA to check that call. This sequence originates from a human donor with ulcerative colitis or Crohn's disease, or a healthy co-twin of an affected twin (not recorded which). Material: blood. CDR3 residues: CSANGPPGNEQFF.